This TCR beta chain was profiled in a study of T cell responses to AZD1222 COVID-19 vaccine. Study observations and caveats: Most donors were white British, females outnumbered males, and clonal diversity was possibly underestimated.

As for this clone: The target antigen is unknown.

Assay used: immunoSEQ multiplex PCR; TCRdb lists only in-frame clones, some missing. The top ten clones hold roughly 6% of a sample with 55,000 to 65,000 clones, 75% to 90% of them seen once. The V gene's germline CDR1 is MNHEY and CDR2 SVGAGI. The CDR3 is made up of 14 amino acids. Trimming stripped 3 bases from V and 4 bases from J, with 11 bases between. This clonotype was sampled from an adult who received the AZD1222 COVID-19 vaccine. This chain links TRBV6-5 with TRBJ2-3; no firm D call. The starting material was peripheral blood, obtained 28 days after the second AZD1222 dose. CDR3 coding DNA: TGTGCCAGCAGTTATAGCAACACAGCAGATACGCAGTATTTT. It encodes CASSYSNTADTQYF.